These 10 T cell receptor beta chains were sequenced from one sample in a study of blood T cell repertoires in COVID-19. Assay used: immunoSEQ multiplex PCR; TCRdb lists only in-frame clones, some missing. The table has 250,000 to 350,000 clones, around 88% seen once. The sample was peripheral blood. These receptor sequences come from a woman aged 30 to 39 who had recovered from COVID-19.

The chain has TRBV30 and TRBJ2-5, with 7 bases lining up with TRBD1. The CDR3 consists of 14 residues. Germline V gene sequence: CDR1 GTSNPN, CDR2 SVGIG (reference sequence). Losses at the gene ends were 0 bases for V and 7 bases for J; bases not matched to a gene: 8. The CDR3 coding sequence is TGTGCCTGGAGTGTACAGGGGTTATCGGGGACCCAGTACTTC. Amino acids: CAWSVQGLSGTQYF.

This rearrangement joins TRBV18 to TRBJ2-5; D might be TRBD1 (7 bases). With 5 bases removed from V and 2 bases from J, the gap between germline ends came to 15 bases. The V gene's germline CDR1 is KGHSH and CDR2 LQKENI. The CDR3 has 15 amino acids. As DNA, the CDR3 is TGTGCCAGCTCATCCCAGACAGGGAGGCAAGAGACCCAGTACTTC. Translating it yields CASSSQTGRQETQYF.

The rearrangement joins TRBV6-2 or TRBV6-3 to TRBJ2-5, with 12 bases matching TRBD2. The trim removed 6 bases at V and 12 bases at J, leaving 17 bases unmatched. Germline V gives CDR1 MNHEY, CDR2 SVGEGT. The CDR3 extends over 16 amino acids. CDR3 sequence reads: CASSYQTSGGVGDKYF. The CDR3 DNA is TGTGCCAGCAGCTATCAGACTAGCGGGGGAGTAGGTGACAAGTACTTC.

This clone came up a few times. The gene calls are TRBV6-6 and TRBJ1-4; 10 nucleotides agree with TRBD1. Germline V gene data show CDR1 as MNHNY and CDR2 as SVGAGI (reference sequence). CDR3 length: 14 residues. The V and J ends lost 4 bases and 7 bases, in that order; junction bases with no gene match: 3. Here the CDR3 reads CASSLGTGAEKLFF. CDR3 sequence (DNA): TGTGCCAGCAGTTTGGGGACAGGGGCTGAAAAACTGTTTTTT.

The chain employs TRBV19 and TRBJ1-6, with TRBD1 identical over 10 bases. Losses at the gene ends were 6 bases for V and 6 bases for J; bases not matched to a gene: 5. CDR1 is LNHDA, CDR2 SQIVND, per germline (reference sequence). The CDR3 has 15 amino acids. Written as DNA, the CDR3 is TGTGCCAGTAGGCGGGACAGGGGCCCTAATTCACCCCTCCACTTT. Translated: CASRRDRGPNSPLHF.

The genes are TRBV15 and TRBJ2-7, with D tentatively TRBD2 (8 bases). The V gene lost 0 bases and the J gene lost 0 bases, with 21 bases spanning the gap. CDR3 size: 19 residues. Germline V lookup: CDR1 LNHNV, CDR2 YYDKDF (reference sequence). The CDR3 loop reads CATSRDLLGQRESSYEQYF. The CDR3 DNA follows: TGTGCCACCAGCAGAGATTTGTTGGGACAGCGGGAGAGCTCCTACGAGCAGTACTTC.

The chain has TRBV5-1 and TRBJ1-6; 7 bases are a match to TRBD1. Trimming removed 5 bases from V and 7 bases from J; junction bases left unmatched: 9. Germline V lookup: CDR1 SGHRS, CDR2 YFSETQ. The CDR3 totals 15 residues. Written as DNA, the CDR3 is TGCGCCAGCAGTTCTGCCGGGACAGAGAATTCACCCCTCCACTTT. Encoded protein: CASSSAGTENSPLHF.

This clone has a count of ten or more. This rearrangement joins TRBV5-5 to TRBJ1-6, with D perhaps matching TRBD1 (6 bases). There are 12 residues in the CDR3. V lost 4 bases, J lost 9 bases, and 8 bases lay in between. Looked up from germline, CDR1 is SGHKS and CDR2 is YYEKEE (reference sequence). The CDR3 sequence: CASSRDISPLHF. The CDR3 DNA reads TGTGCCAGCAGCAGGGACATTTCACCCCTCCACTTT.

The chain couples TRBV6-5 to TRBJ1-2, with D possibly TRBD1 on 5 matching bases. Germline CDR1 is MNHEY and CDR2 is SVGAGI. This CDR3 has 14 amino acids. Deletions cut 7 bases from V and 8 bases from J, with 20 bases between. CDR3 coding DNA: TGTGCCAGCACTTTTTCAGTAGGGGCAAGAGGCTACACCTTC. It encodes CASTFSVGARGYTF.

The genes are TRBV6-5 and TRBJ2-1; no clear D gene. Trimming took off 0 bases at V and 14 bases at J, with 11 bases between the two ends. The CDR3 is 12 amino acids. Germline CDR1 reads MNHEY; CDR2 reads SVGAGI. The CDR3 loop is CASSYSRGSEFF. CDR3 bases: TGTGCCAGCAGTTACTCCCGCGGTAGTGAGTTCTTC.